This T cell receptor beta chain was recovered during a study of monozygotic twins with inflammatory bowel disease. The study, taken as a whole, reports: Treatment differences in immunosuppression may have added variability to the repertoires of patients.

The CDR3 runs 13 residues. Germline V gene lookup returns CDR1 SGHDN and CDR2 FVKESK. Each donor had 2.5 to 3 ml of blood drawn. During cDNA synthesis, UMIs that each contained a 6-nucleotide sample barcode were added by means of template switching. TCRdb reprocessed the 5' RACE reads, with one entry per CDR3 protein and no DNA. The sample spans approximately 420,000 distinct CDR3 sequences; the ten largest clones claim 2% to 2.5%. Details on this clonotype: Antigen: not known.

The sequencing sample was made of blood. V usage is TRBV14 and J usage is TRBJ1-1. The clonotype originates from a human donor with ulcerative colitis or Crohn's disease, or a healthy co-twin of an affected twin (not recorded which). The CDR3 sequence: CASSQVPNTEAFF. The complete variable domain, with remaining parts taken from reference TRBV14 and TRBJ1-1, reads EAGVTQFPSHSVIEKGQTVTLRCDPISGHDNLYWYRRVMGKEIKFLLHFVKESKQDESGMPNNRFLAERTGGTYSTLKVQPAELEDSGVYFCASSQVPNTEAFFGQGTRLTVV.